The clone carrying this T cell receptor (beta chain) showed up just a few times. Its target is unknown. Using its own MiXCR run on the 5' RACE reads, TCRdb lists one record per CDR3 protein. Here the sample spans approximately 150,000 distinct CDR3 sequences, approximately 15% being singletons. The source of the sample is a study of T-cell memory formation after mild COVID-19. Study-wide results and limits: Later expanders leaned CD4+, whereas day 15 to 85 contracting clones were balanced CD4/CD8. Researchers could not confirm that second-wave clones peaking on day 37 targeted SARS-CoV-2. Among CD4+ contracting clones, most were CM and EM, and CD8+ ones EMRA.

The CDR3 runs to 17 residues. Per germline, CDR1 MNHEY and CDR2 SMNVEV (reference sequence). Trimming removed 5 bases from V and 0 bases from J, with 17 bases in between. Sequenced input: PBMCs or a T cell subset sorted from them (not recorded which). The chain couples TRBV27 to TRBJ1-5; D may be TRBD1 (6 bases). This TCR came from an adult woman who had mild COVID-19 (a few samples of this study predate the infection). Cell type and time point are not known. Here the CDR3 reads CASSPLRQVYSNQPQHF. The CDR3 coding sequence is TGTGCCAGCAGTCCTCTCCGACAGGTGTATAGCAATCAGCCCCAGCATTTT.